This T cell receptor (beta chain) was found in a study of vaccination effects on CD4 cells after COVID-19. Study-level findings and limits: Few convalescent patients, and no early post-infection timepoints, were available to the study.

CD4+ T cells specific for antigen were expanded with viral peptide pools by the ViraFEST assay before sequencing. When less than 12 days of culture had elapsed, CD4+ T cells were isolated. Two-dose BNT162b2 or mRNA-1273 vaccination was given to participants. None of these healthy vaccinees had been infected with SARS-CoV-2 before vaccination. Cultivation was performed at 1.5 million to 2 million PBMC per well with roughly 10 IU/ml IL-2 and approximately 9.2 ug/ml peptides added. Cultures received IL-2 medium that replaced half the medium on days 3 and 7. The CDR3 has 13 residues. Per the germline V gene, CDR1 is MGHDK and CDR2 is SYGVNS. V gave up 2 bases and J gave up 5 bases, with 9 bases separating them. TCRdb keeps only in-frame clones here, not all; method: immunoSEQ multiplex PCR. The top ten hold 0.95% to 1.5% of the sample, which has tens of thousands of clones, roughly 72% seen once. As for this clone: Its antigen is undetermined.

The source material was CD4+ T cells from PBMCs cultured with HCoV-229E spike peptides, sampled after COVID-19 vaccination. The sequence derives from a human donor who received a COVID-19 vaccine. The V gene is TRBV25-1, the J gene TRBJ2-5; TRBD2 might be the D (7 bases). CDR3 DNA: TGTGCCAGCAGTGAAGCGGGGGCGGAGACCCAGTACTTC. This encodes CASSEAGAETQYF.